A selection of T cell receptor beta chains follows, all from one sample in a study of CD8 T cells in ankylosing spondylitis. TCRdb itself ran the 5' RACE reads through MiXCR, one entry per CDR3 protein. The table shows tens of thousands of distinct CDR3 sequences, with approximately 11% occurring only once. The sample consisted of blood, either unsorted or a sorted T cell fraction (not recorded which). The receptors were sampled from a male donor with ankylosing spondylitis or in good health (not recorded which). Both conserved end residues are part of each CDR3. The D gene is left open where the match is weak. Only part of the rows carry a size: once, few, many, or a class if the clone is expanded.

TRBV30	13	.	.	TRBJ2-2	CAWSVGLLGELFF	TGTGCCTGGAGTGTAGGCCTGCTCGGGGAGCTGTTTTTT
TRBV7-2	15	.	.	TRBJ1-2	CASSLAQDTRYGYTF	TGTGCCAGCAGCTTAGCTCAGGATACCCGCTATGGCTACACCTTC
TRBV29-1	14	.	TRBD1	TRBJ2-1	CSVEQGQGVGEQFF	TGCAGCGTTGAACAGGGACAGGGGGTCGGTGAGCAGTTCTTC
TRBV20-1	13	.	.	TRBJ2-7	CSAPRDNSYEQYF	TGCAGTGCTCCCCGGGACAACTCCTACGAGCAGTACTTC
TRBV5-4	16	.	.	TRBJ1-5	CASSLGGNTANQPQHF	TGTGCCAGCAGCTTGGGTGGGAACACCGCTAATCAGCCCCAGCATTTT
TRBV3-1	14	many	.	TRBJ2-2	CASSQVGGSGELFF	TGTGCCAGCAGCCAAGTTGGGGGATCGGGGGAGCTGTTTTTT
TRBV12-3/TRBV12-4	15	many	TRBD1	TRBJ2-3	CASSSTGVIGDTQYF	TGTGCCAGCAGTTCGACAGGGGTTATCGGGGATACGCAGTATTTT
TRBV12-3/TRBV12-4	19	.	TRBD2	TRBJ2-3	CASSLPTTSTSGGTDTQYF	TGTGCCAGCAGTTTACCAACAACCTCGACTAGCGGGGGAACAGATACGCAGTATTTT
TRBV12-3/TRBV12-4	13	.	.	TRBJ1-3	CATGQSSGNTIYF	TGTGCCACAGGACAAAGCTCTGGAAACACCATATATTTT
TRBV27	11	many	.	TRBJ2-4	CASIRGNIQYF	TGTGCCAGCATCCGGGGAAACATTCAGTACTTC
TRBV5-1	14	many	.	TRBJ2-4	CASSTGALPNIQYF	TGCGCCAGCAGCACCGGGGCCCTTCCCAACATTCAGTACTTC
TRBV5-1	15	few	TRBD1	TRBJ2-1	CASSTGQGAYNEQFF	TGCGCCAGCAGCACCGGACAGGGGGCGTACAATGAGCAGTTCTTC
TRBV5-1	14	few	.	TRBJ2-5	CASSPYSGQETQYF	TGCGCCAGCAGCCCATATTCCGGACAAGAGACCCAGTACTTC
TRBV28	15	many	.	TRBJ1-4	CASSPRQITNEKLFF	TGTGCCAGCAGTCCCCGACAGATAACTAATGAAAAACTGTTTTTT
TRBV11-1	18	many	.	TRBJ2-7	CASSLGPPFGVRSYEQYF	TGTGCCAGCAGCTTAGGACCCCCTTTTGGAGTTCGGTCCTACGAGCAGTACTTC
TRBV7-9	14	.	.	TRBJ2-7	CASSHRGAPYEQYF	TGTGCCAGCAGCCATCGCGGGGCGCCCTACGAGCAGTACTTC
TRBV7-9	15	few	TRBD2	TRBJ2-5	CASSQTSGFKETQYF	TGTGCCAGCAGCCAGACTAGCGGTTTTAAAGAGACCCAGTACTTC
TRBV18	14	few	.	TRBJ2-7	CASSPPSVTYEQYF	TGTGCCAGCTCACCACCGAGCGTCACCTACGAGCAGTACTTC
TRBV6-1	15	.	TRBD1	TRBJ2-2	CASPGQGVETGELFF	TGTGCCAGCCCGGGACAGGGGGTCGAAACCGGGGAGCTGTTTTTT
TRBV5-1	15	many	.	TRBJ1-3	CASSSDTDSGNTIYF	TGCGCCAGCAGCTCTGACACCGACTCTGGAAACACCATATATTTT
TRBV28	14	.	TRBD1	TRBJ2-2	CVSSSGQAVGELFF	TGTGTCAGCAGTTCTGGACAGGCAGTCGGGGAGCTGTTTTTT
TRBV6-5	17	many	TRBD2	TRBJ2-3	CASSYQASGGTDDTQYF	TGTGCCAGCAGTTACCAGGCTAGCGGGGGCACCGACGATACGCAGTATTTT
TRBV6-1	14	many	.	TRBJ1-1	CASISFTGNTEAFF	TGTGCCAGCATCTCCTTTACAGGGAACACTGAAGCTTTCTTT
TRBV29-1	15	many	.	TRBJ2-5	CSVDLPPGSQETQYF	TGCAGCGTAGATCTCCCCCCCGGCAGCCAAGAGACCCAGTACTTC
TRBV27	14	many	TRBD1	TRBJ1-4	CASSFQGEGEKLFF	TGTGCCAGCAGTTTTCAGGGGGAGGGTGAAAAACTGTTTTTT
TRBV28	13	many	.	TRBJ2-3	CASSFFLKEGQYF	TGTGCCAGCAGTTTCTTTCTCAAAGAGGGGCAGTATTTT
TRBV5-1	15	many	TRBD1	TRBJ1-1	CASSSRTGNGAEAFF	TGCGCCAGCAGCTCGCGGACAGGGAATGGGGCTGAAGCTTTCTTT
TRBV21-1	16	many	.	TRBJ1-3	CASSKARRGPGNTIYF	TGTGCCAGCAGCAAAGCTCGCAGGGGGCCTGGAAACACCATATATTTT
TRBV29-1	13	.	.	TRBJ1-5	CSAVGATNQPQHF	TGCAGCGCTGTGGGGGCGACCAATCAGCCCCAGCATTTT
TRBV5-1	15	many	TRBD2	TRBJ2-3	CASSLLAGDSDTQYF	TGCGCCAGCAGCTTGCTAGCGGGGGACTCGGATACGCAGTATTTT
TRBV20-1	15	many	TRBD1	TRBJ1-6	CSATGTVSYNSPLHF	TGCAGTGCCACCGGGACAGTCTCCTATAATTCACCCCTCCACTTT
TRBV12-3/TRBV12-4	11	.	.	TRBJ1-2	CASSPNYGYTF	TGTGCCAGCAGTCCGAACTATGGCTACACCTTC
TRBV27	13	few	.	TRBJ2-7	CASSFGLQDEQYF	TGTGCCAGCAGTTTTGGCCTACAAGACGAGCAGTACTTC
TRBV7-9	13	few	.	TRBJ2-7	CASSPSDGYEQYF	TGTGCCAGCAGCCCTTCAGACGGATACGAGCAGTACTTC
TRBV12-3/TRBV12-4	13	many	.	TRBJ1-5	CASSFGGGQPQHF	TGTGCCAGCAGTTTTGGAGGGGGGCAGCCCCAGCATTTT
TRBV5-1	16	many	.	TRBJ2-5	CASSLGNVEGAETQYF	TGCGCCAGCAGCTTGGGTAATGTGGAGGGAGCAGAGACCCAGTACTTC
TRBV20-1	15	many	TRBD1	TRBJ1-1	CSALRTGGANTEAFF	TGCAGTGCTCTCCGGACAGGGGGAGCGAACACTGAAGCTTTCTTT
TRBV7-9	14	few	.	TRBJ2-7	CASSFDSNSYEQYF	TGTGCCAGCAGCTTCGACAGCAACTCCTACGAGCAGTACTTC
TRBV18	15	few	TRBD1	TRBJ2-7	CASSPTPGQDYEQYF	TGTGCCAGCTCACCCACACCCGGACAGGATTACGAGCAGTACTTC
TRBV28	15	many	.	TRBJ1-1	CASALPMTANTEAFF	TGTGCCAGCGCCCTCCCAATGACGGCGAACACTGAAGCTTTCTTT
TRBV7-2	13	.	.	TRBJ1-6	CASSFSGMNPLHF	TGTGCCAGCAGCTTTTCAGGGATGAATCCCCTCCACTTT
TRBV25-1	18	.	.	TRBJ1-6	CASSDGPGAPREYSPLHF	TGTGCCAGCAGTGATGGCCCAGGGGCCCCTCGGGAATATTCACCCCTCCACTTT
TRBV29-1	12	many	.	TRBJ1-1	CSEAGTGGEAFF	TGCAGCGAAGCTGGTACTGGGGGTGAAGCTTTCTTT
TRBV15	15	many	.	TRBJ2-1	CATSRVGVDYNEQFF	TGTGCCACCAGCAGAGTGGGGGTAGATTACAATGAGCAGTTCTTC
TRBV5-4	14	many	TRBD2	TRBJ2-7	CASSSGRGPYEQYF	TGTGCCAGCAGCTCTGGGAGGGGCCCCTACGAGCAGTACTTC
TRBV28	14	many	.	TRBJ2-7	CASSLPGHSYEQYF	TGTGCCAGCAGCCTTCCGGGACATTCCTACGAGCAGTACTTC
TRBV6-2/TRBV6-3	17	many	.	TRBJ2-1	CASRLTISHNPGNEQFF	TGTGCCAGCAGGCTGACAATCTCGCATAACCCGGGCAATGAGCAGTTCTTC
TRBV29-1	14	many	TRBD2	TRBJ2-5	CSVDPSGGSETQYF	TGCAGCGTTGATCCTAGCGGGGGGTCGGAGACCCAGTACTTC
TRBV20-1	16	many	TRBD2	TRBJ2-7	CSARDPGLASSYEQYF	TGCAGTGCTAGAGATCCAGGACTAGCGAGCTCCTACGAGCAGTACTTC
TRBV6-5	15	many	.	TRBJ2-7	CASSYSTQGAYEQYF	TGTGCCAGCAGTTACTCGACACAGGGTGCCTACGAGCAGTACTTC
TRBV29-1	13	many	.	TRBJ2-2	CSVESVGSGELFF	TGCAGCGTTGAATCTGTGGGGTCCGGGGAGCTGTTTTTT
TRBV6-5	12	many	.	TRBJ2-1	CASSSWTHEQFF	TGTGCCAGCAGTTCGTGGACCCATGAGCAGTTCTTC
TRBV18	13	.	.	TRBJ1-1	CASSPSRETEAFF	TGTGCCAGCTCACCATCGAGGGAAACTGAAGCTTTCTTT
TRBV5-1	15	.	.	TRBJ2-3	CASSLQGGTTDTQYF	TGCGCCAGCAGCTTGCAGGGGGGGACCACAGATACGCAGTATTTT
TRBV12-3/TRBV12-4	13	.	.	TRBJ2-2	CASSLRESGELFF	TGTGCCAGCAGTTTAAGGGAATCCGGGGAGCTGTTTTTT
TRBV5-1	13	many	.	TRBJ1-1	CASSSGTHTEAFF	TGCGCCAGCAGCTCTGGGACACACACTGAAGCTTTCTTT
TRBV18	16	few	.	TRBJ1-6	CASSPGGGSNNSPLHF	TGTGCCAGCTCACCTGGGGGAGGTTCGAATAATTCACCCCTCCACTTT
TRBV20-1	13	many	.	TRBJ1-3	CSASSGPENTIYF	TGCAGTGCTAGCTCAGGGCCTGAGAACACCATATATTTT
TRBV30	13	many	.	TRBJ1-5	CAWGGGSGQPQHF	TGTGCCTGGGGAGGGGGATCTGGTCAGCCCCAGCATTTT